This T cell receptor (beta chain) was observed in a study of CD8 T cells in Susac syndrome. This CDR3 comprises 13 residues. CDR1 LGHDT and CDR2 YNNKEL come from the germline V gene (reference sequence). Trimming removed 2 bases from V and 4 bases from J, with 9 bases in between. TEMRA cells were FACS-enriched and CD8+ and CD4+ T cells negatively isolated. When the RNA was reverse transcribed, random hexamers were used with an input of about 0.5 to 1 ug. A single record per CDR3 protein comes from TCRdb applying MiXCR to the immunoSEQ multiplex PCR reads. The sample lists approximately 70,000 distinct CDR3 sequences, approximately 95% occurring once. This clonotype turned up a few times.

Sequencing was done on a sample of CD8+ T cells from PBMCs. V and J are TRBV3-1 and TRBJ2-7; D is possibly TRBD1 (6 bases). The TCR originated in a human donor in good health. The CDR3: CASSQLQGYEQYF. As DNA, the CDR3 is TGTGCCAGCAGCCAACTGCAGGGGTACGAGCAGTACTTC.